The rows below give T cell receptor beta chains drawn from one sample of a study of tumor-infiltrating lymphocytes in primary liver carcinoma. One entry per CDR3 protein results from TCRdb running MiXCR on the multiplex PCR reads. The repertoire holds roughly 120,000 distinct CDR3 sequences, around two thirds seen once, with approximately 9.9% in the top ten. The source material was liver tumor tissue from sampling region 1. Every receptor here comes from a woman aged 55-75 years with primary liver carcinoma and hepatitis B virus infection. Both conserved end residues are part of each CDR3. D genes are given only for firm matches. Clone size is shown for a subset of rows, as once, few, many or a class of expanded clone.

j_gene: TRBJ1-2; v_gene: TRBV11-2; abundance: -; d_gene: -; CDR3nt: TGTGCCAGCAGCTTAAACGTGCCGCTCTATGGCTACACCTTC; CDR3aa: CASSLNVPLYGYTF
j_gene: TRBJ2-1; v_gene: TRBV11-2; abundance: once; d_gene: TRBD1; CDR3nt: TGTGCCCACAGCCAAAAGTATTTGAGGACAGGGCTTCATGAGCAGTTCTTC; CDR3aa: CAHSQKYLRTGLHEQFF
j_gene: TRBJ2-7; v_gene: TRBV6-6; abundance: many; d_gene: TRBD2; CDR3nt: TGTGCCAGCAGTTACTCGACTAGCATGTTCCGGTACGAGCAGTACTTC; CDR3aa: CASSYSTSMFRYEQYF
j_gene: TRBJ2-5; v_gene: TRBV6-2/TRBV6-3; abundance: many; d_gene: TRBD2; CDR3nt: TGTGCCAGCGGCAAGCCGACTAGCGGGCGAGAGACCCAGTACTTC; CDR3aa: CASGKPTSGRETQYF
j_gene: TRBJ2-1; v_gene: TRBV29-1; abundance: many; d_gene: TRBD2; CDR3nt: TGCAGCGTTCTAGGGTTCCCCGGGACTAGCGGGAGGACAAGCTCCTACAATGAGCAGTTCTTC; CDR3aa: CSVLGFPGTSGRTSSYNEQFF
j_gene: TRBJ1-1; v_gene: TRBV12-3/TRBV12-4; abundance: -; d_gene: -; CDR3nt: TGTGCCAGCAGCCGAAGGGGGAACACTGAAGCTTTCTTT; CDR3aa: CASSRRGNTEAFF
j_gene: TRBJ2-1; v_gene: TRBV12-5; abundance: many; d_gene: -; CDR3nt: TGTGCTAGTGGTCCCGTCGTCGGACAGTACAATGAGCAGTTCTTC; CDR3aa: CASGPVVGQYNEQFF
j_gene: TRBJ2-5; v_gene: TRBV5-1; abundance: -; d_gene: TRBD1; CDR3nt: TGCGCCAGCAGTTCACTCCCCGGGACAGAAGAGACCCGGTACTTC; CDR3aa: CASSSLPGTEETRYF
j_gene: TRBJ2-7; v_gene: TRBV11-2; abundance: once; d_gene: -; CDR3nt: TGTGCCAGCAGTCTGGAGGTGAGCTCCTACGAGCGGTACTTC; CDR3aa: CASSLEVSSYERYF
j_gene: TRBJ2-1; v_gene: TRBV11-3; abundance: once; d_gene: -; CDR3nt: TGTGCCAGCAGCGAAAATCGGGAGGAGGGACAGCAGTTCTTT; CDR3aa: CASSENREEGQQFF
j_gene: TRBJ1-1; v_gene: TRBV12-3/TRBV12-4; abundance: many; d_gene: TRBD1; CDR3nt: TGTGCCAGCAGCCCCGACCGGACAGGGATCGGGACCACTGAAGCTTTCTTT; CDR3aa: CASSPDRTGIGTTEAFF
j_gene: TRBJ1-4; v_gene: TRBV28; abundance: once; d_gene: -; CDR3nt: TGTGCCAGCAGATACGGAAGGAGTGAAAAACTGTTTTTT; CDR3aa: CASRYGRSEKLFF
j_gene: TRBJ2-2; v_gene: TRBV11-1; abundance: -; d_gene: -; CDR3nt: TGTGCCAGCAGCTTACGGATCGGGGAGCTGTCTTTT; CDR3aa: CASSLRIGELSF
j_gene: TRBJ1-5; v_gene: TRBV28; abundance: many; d_gene: -; CDR3nt: TGTGCCAGCAGCCCCGCTTCGGGGTATCAGCCCCAGCATTTT; CDR3aa: CASSPASGYQPQHF
j_gene: TRBJ2-7; v_gene: TRBV20-1; abundance: -; d_gene: TRBD2; CDR3nt: TGCAGTGCTCCCATGGCTAGCGGGACCTACGAGCAGTACTTC; CDR3aa: CSAPMASGTYEQYF
j_gene: TRBJ2-7; v_gene: TRBV11-1; abundance: -; d_gene: TRBD1; CDR3nt: TGTGCCAACAGCTTAGACAGGGACGAGCAGCACTTC; CDR3aa: CANSLDRDEQHF
j_gene: TRBJ2-5; v_gene: TRBV6-6; abundance: -; d_gene: -; CDR3nt: TGTGCCAGCAGAAGAGGGGCGGTTCGAGAGACCCAGTACTTC; CDR3aa: CASRRGAVRETQYF
j_gene: TRBJ1-1; v_gene: TRBV11-2; abundance: many; d_gene: -; CDR3nt: TGTGCCAGCAGCTTAGATGGAGGCCTTGGGGCTTTCTTT; CDR3aa: CASSLDGGLGAFF
j_gene: TRBJ1-3; v_gene: TRBV11-2; abundance: -; d_gene: -; CDR3nt: TGTGCCAGCAGCTCACGCCGGGTCAGGGGAGCGTGCTCTGGAAACACCATATATTTT; CDR3aa: CASSSRRVRGACSGNTIYF
j_gene: TRBJ1-4; v_gene: TRBV28; abundance: -; d_gene: -; CDR3nt: TGTTCCAGCAGTTTATCCGGGACACGGGCAACTAATGAAAAACTGTTTTTT; CDR3aa: CSSSLSGTRATNEKLFF
j_gene: TRBJ2-1; v_gene: TRBV29-1; abundance: many; d_gene: TRBD2; CDR3nt: TGCAGCGTTGCAGGACTAGCGGGAGACGAGCAGTTCTTC; CDR3aa: CSVAGLAGDEQFF
j_gene: TRBJ2-7; v_gene: TRBV5-1; abundance: -; d_gene: TRBD1; CDR3nt: TGCGCCAGCAGCTTGGGGACAGGGCCATCCTACGAGCAGTACTTC; CDR3aa: CASSLGTGPSYEQYF
j_gene: TRBJ2-7; v_gene: TRBV18; abundance: few; d_gene: -; CDR3nt: TGTGCCAGCTCTCTCCAGGGAACCTTCTACGAGCAGTACTTC; CDR3aa: CASSLQGTFYEQYF
j_gene: TRBJ2-7; v_gene: TRBV29-1; abundance: -; d_gene: TRBD2; CDR3nt: TGCAGCGTGTGGGCGGGAGGGGGGCAGTACTTC; CDR3aa: CSVWAGGGQYF
j_gene: TRBJ1-1; v_gene: TRBV11-2; abundance: -; d_gene: -; CDR3nt: TGTGCCAACAGTCCACCCGGGGGGGCGTGTACCACTGAAGCTTTCTTT; CDR3aa: CANSPPGGACTTEAFF
j_gene: TRBJ2-1; v_gene: TRBV12-3/TRBV12-4; abundance: many; d_gene: -; CDR3nt: TGTGCCAGCAGTTTAGGACGGTCCTCCTACAATGAGCAGTTCTTC; CDR3aa: CASSLGRSSYNEQFF
j_gene: TRBJ1-5; v_gene: TRBV6-1; abundance: -; d_gene: -; CDR3nt: TGTGCCAGCCACCGGACGTGGGCGAATTATCAGCCCCAGCATTTT; CDR3aa: CASHRTWANYQPQHF
j_gene: TRBJ1-2; v_gene: TRBV11-2; abundance: -; d_gene: -; CDR3nt: TGTACCAGTAGGATAACAGGAAACTATGGCTACACCTTC; CDR3aa: CTSRITGNYGYTF
j_gene: TRBJ2-1; v_gene: TRBV2; abundance: few; d_gene: TRBD1; CDR3nt: TGTGCCAGCAGAAGACAGGGAAATGAGCAGTTCTTC; CDR3aa: CASRRQGNEQFF
j_gene: TRBJ2-4; v_gene: TRBV29-1; abundance: many; d_gene: -; CDR3nt: TGCAGCGTTGAAGGGGGGGTAGCCAAAAACATTCAGTACTTC; CDR3aa: CSVEGGVAKNIQYF
j_gene: TRBJ2-4; v_gene: TRBV11-2; abundance: -; d_gene: -; CDR3nt: TGTGCCAGCAGCTTAGTTCCAAACATTAAGTACTTC; CDR3aa: CASSLVPNIKYF
j_gene: TRBJ1-6; v_gene: TRBV7-9; abundance: -; d_gene: -; CDR3nt: TGTACCAGCAGGAGAGAGGAGGAAACTTCACCCCTCCACTTT; CDR3aa: CTSRREEETSPLHF
j_gene: TRBJ2-1; v_gene: TRBV11-3; abundance: -; d_gene: TRBD2; CDR3nt: TGTGCCTGCAGCTTAGAACGCGGGAGTTACAATGAGCGGTTCTTC; CDR3aa: CACSLERGSYNERFF
j_gene: TRBJ1-5; v_gene: TRBV21-1; abundance: -; d_gene: -; CDR3nt: TGTGCCAGCGTTCCGATCGGGATGACTCGCGGTCAGCCCCAGCATTTT; CDR3aa: CASVPIGMTRGQPQHF
j_gene: TRBJ2-3; v_gene: TRBV30; abundance: many; d_gene: -; CDR3nt: TGTGCCTGGAGTCGGAGTGCAGATACGCAGTATTTT; CDR3aa: CAWSRSADTQYF
j_gene: TRBJ2-7; v_gene: TRBV12-3/TRBV12-4; abundance: -; d_gene: -; CDR3nt: TGTGCCAACAGTTCCCGTACAGGGTGGAGTGAGCAGTACTTC; CDR3aa: CANSSRTGWSEQYF
j_gene: TRBJ2-5; v_gene: TRBV6-2/TRBV6-3; abundance: -; d_gene: -; CDR3nt: TGTGCCGACGGCCATAGTGAGGGGACCCAGTACTTC; CDR3aa: CADGHSEGTQYF
j_gene: TRBJ2-1; v_gene: TRBV28; abundance: few; d_gene: -; CDR3nt: TGTGCCAGCACTATTTTGGGGGGCGGGAGAAGCAATGAGCAGTTCTTC; CDR3aa: CASTILGGGRSNEQFF
j_gene: TRBJ2-5; v_gene: TRBV18; abundance: -; d_gene: -; CDR3nt: TGTGCCAGCTCACCACCGTTACTGGACATCGTTAAAGAGACCCAGTACTTC; CDR3aa: CASSPPLLDIVKETQYF